This entry is about one T cell receptor (beta chain). Its antigen has not been determined. No base qualities exist here, and no much larger clone lies one base off it. Preparation of the library involved RACE. The instrument given in TCRdb is NextSeq 500. Library preparation attached unique molecular identifiers to individual cDNA molecules for quantitative, reproducible TCR counting. For every blood RNA sample, sequencing covered both the TCR alpha and TCR beta chains. In the paper's pipeline: A median of about 87,000 TCRs per sample was observed, with a range of roughly 23,224 to 750,000. The Decombinator software suite was used to annotate the V, J and CDR3 of the TCR reads. Every sample was subsampled to the same number of TCRs (28,000) for the PS versus PT1 abundance plots. Expanded TCRs were defined as absent before sensitization and observed at least eight times at the 2-week time point. The public reads were quality trimmed at Q25 with fastp and then assembled into clones with MiXCR by TCRdb, keeping productive beta chains. Rows with a matching CDR3 protein are joined into one entry that keeps the most common DNA and genes. TCRdb's processing, not the authors', yielded these V and J calls. This sample has about 290,000 distinct CDR3 sequences in its table, and almost 8% of those were observed once. Of the sample, more than 1% falls within the top ten clones.

What the time point label conveys for this sample: pre-sensitization, week 0. The sample's treatment or condition label, in plain terms: therapeutic diphenylcyclopropenone sensitization with weekly scalp DPC. At each patch-test visit, blood was drawn before the patch test was applied. Patients were eligible if aged 18 to 70, diagnosed with alopecia and judged suitable for DPC therapy, and pregnant patients were excluded. Unfractionated whole blood was collected in Tempus Blood RNA tubes, and total RNA was extracted from that blood. This specimen comes from a study of human T cells and chemical hapten exposure (dated by TCRdb to the early 2020s). About the study as a whole: For sensitization, 2% DPC in acetone was applied to a 2 cm by 2 cm area of upper inner arm skin. The mostly female patient cohort included alopecia areata with under or over 50% scalp involvement, alopecia totalis and alopecia universalis. Patient blood was sampled pre-sensitization (week 0) and at 2, 6 and about 24 weeks after DPC sensitization. Weekly therapeutic DPC doses were additionally applied to the scalp of patients throughout the roughly 23-week study period. Approximately 28 alopecia patients provided blood for TCR sequencing at one to four time points (pre-sensitization, 2, 6 and 24 weeks). Peripheral blood TCR repertoire changes were tracked in vivo in alopecia patients during primary and secondary sensitization to the hapten diphenylcyclopropenone (DPC). The libraries were sequenced as a pool, and the TCR yield per sample differed mostly because of small variations in library volumes within the pool. Patch testing was done on the upper back using Finn chambers containing 0.01% DPC, and results were scored after 6 days according to International Contact Dermatitis Research Group standards.

CDR1 and CDR2, per the germline V gene, are MNHEY and SVGEGT. The cysteine opens and the phenylalanine closes a CDR3 of 12 amino acids. Only the CDR3 DNA stays, 36 bases, in frame from base 1. The trim is 10 bases for V and 4 bases for J, with a gap of 11 bases between the germline ends. General study outcomes and caveats: The number of TCRs above 1 in 1000 frequency did not change with DPC sensitization; there was no evidence of global repertoire structure alterations. After repeated subsampling, the strength of the expansion versus patch-test correlation and the threshold at which it became significant changed. Because all patients had alopecia, a presumed autoimmune disease, the immune response of the patients might differ from that of healthy individuals. Significantly more large CDR3 similarity clusters were formed by expanded TCRs than by pre-sensitization or healthy control sets, consistent with antigen-driven responses. Patch test score correlated positively with the number of PT1 expanded TCRs, reaching significance at thresholds 8, 16 and 32 but not at 4.

The material sequenced was whole blood, taken in connection with sensitization to the hapten diphenylcyclopropenone (DPC). Rearrangement joined TRBV6-2 or TRBV6-3 to TRBJ2-1; TRBD1 is perhaps the D gene, given 6 matching bases. The sequence was collected from a man aged 18 to 30 with alopecia areata. Some clones in this sample may be carry-over from other donors' samples. The nucleotides are TGTGCCACTGCAACAGGGTACAATGAGCAGTTCTTC. Translated, it gives CATATGYNEQFF.